These T cell receptor beta chains were read from a single sample in a study of cytomegalovirus exposure and HLA in healthy donors. TCRdb's copy holds only in-frame clones and misses some; the assay was immunoSEQ multiplex PCR. Among 150,000 to 200,000 clones, approximately 84% were seen once, and the ten largest hold approximately 5.4%. Input material: PBMCs. The receptors were gathered from a woman aged 30 to 39 in good health and CMV-seropositive. The CDR3 runs from the conserved cysteine through the conserved F or W. Fields, in order: V gene, clone size, J gene, D gene, CDR3 protein, CDR3 DNA. The D gene is left open where the match is weak. Some rows mark clone size as missing; the rest say once, few, many or name a class of expanded clone.

v_call: TRBV9
clone_size: NA
j_call: TRBJ1-1
d_call: NA
cdr3_aa: CASSVGGLSTEAFF
cdr3_nt: TGTGCCAGCAGCGTAGGGGGGCTAAGCACTGAAGCTTTCTTT

v_call: TRBV7-9
clone_size: NA
j_call: TRBJ1-2
d_call: NA
cdr3_aa: CASSLVGTIYGYTF
cdr3_nt: TGTGCCAGCAGCTTAGTGGGGACAATCTATGGCTACACCTTC

v_call: TRBV27
clone_size: NA
j_call: TRBJ2-3
d_call: TRBD2
cdr3_aa: CASSSRTSGSTDTQYF
cdr3_nt: TGTGCCAGCAGTTCGCGGACTAGCGGGAGCACAGATACGCAGTATTTT

v_call: TRBV4-1
clone_size: NA
j_call: TRBJ1-2
d_call: NA
cdr3_aa: CASSQNPYYGYTF
cdr3_nt: TGCGCCAGCAGCCAGAACCCCTATTATGGCTACACCTTC

v_call: TRBV6-1
clone_size: once
j_call: TRBJ2-7
d_call: TRBD1
cdr3_aa: CASSSQGTVSYEQYF
cdr3_nt: TGTGCCAGCAGTAGTCAAGGGACAGTTTCCTACGAGCAGTACTTC

v_call: TRBV10-3
clone_size: NA
j_call: TRBJ1-2
d_call: TRBD1
cdr3_aa: CAISELGQGDYGYTF
cdr3_nt: TGTGCCATCAGTGAGTTGGGACAGGGTGACTATGGCTACACCTTC

v_call: TRBV10-3
clone_size: NA
j_call: TRBJ2-5
d_call: NA
cdr3_aa: CAISTPGGWETQYF
cdr3_nt: TGTGCCATCAGTACGCCTGGGGGGTGGGAGACCCAGTACTTC

v_call: TRBV6-5
clone_size: NA
j_call: TRBJ1-1
d_call: NA
cdr3_aa: CASSPVENTEAFF
cdr3_nt: TGTGCCAGCAGTCCGGTAGAGAACACTGAAGCTTTCTTT

v_call: TRBV29-1
clone_size: once
j_call: TRBJ2-7
d_call: TRBD2
cdr3_aa: CSVEGGAGTSHLEQYF
cdr3_nt: TGCAGCGTTGAAGGCGGGGCGGGGACTAGCCACCTCGAGCAGTACTTC

v_call: TRBV7-2
clone_size: NA
j_call: TRBJ2-5
d_call: TRBD1
cdr3_aa: CASSLAGTATQYF
cdr3_nt: TGTGCCAGCAGCTTAGCGGGGACAGCGACCCAGTACTTC

v_call: TRBV4-2
clone_size: NA
j_call: TRBJ2-1
d_call: NA
cdr3_aa: CASSQLPGSNEQFF
cdr3_nt: TGTGCCAGCAGCCAACTCCCAGGAAGCAATGAGCAGTTCTTC

v_call: TRBV12-5
clone_size: NA
j_call: TRBJ1-2
d_call: NA
cdr3_aa: CASGEGVYGYTF
cdr3_nt: TGTGCTAGCGGCGAGGGGGTTTATGGCTACACCTTC

v_call: TRBV29-1
clone_size: NA
j_call: TRBJ2-1
d_call: TRBD1
cdr3_aa: CSEFSRGMQFF
cdr3_nt: TGCAGCGAATTTAGCAGGGGGATGCAGTTCTTC

v_call: TRBV5-6
clone_size: NA
j_call: TRBJ1-1
d_call: NA
cdr3_aa: CASSLWGRGTEAFF
cdr3_nt: TGTGCCAGCAGCTTGTGGGGCCGGGGGACTGAAGCTTTCTTT

v_call: TRBV19
clone_size: NA
j_call: TRBJ2-2
d_call: TRBD2
cdr3_aa: CASSLLAGAGELFF
cdr3_nt: TGTGCCAGTAGTTTGCTAGCGGGGGCCGGGGAGCTGTTTTTT

v_call: TRBV6-4
clone_size: NA
j_call: TRBJ1-2
d_call: TRBD1
cdr3_aa: CASSPEGTETWNYGYTF
cdr3_nt: TGTGCCAGCAGTCCCGAGGGGACAGAGACGTGGAACTATGGCTACACCTTC

v_call: TRBV18
clone_size: few
j_call: TRBJ2-1
d_call: TRBD2
cdr3_aa: CASPLAGGLYNEQFF
cdr3_nt: TGTGCCAGCCCCCTAGCGGGAGGGCTTTACAATGAGCAGTTCTTC

v_call: TRBV14
clone_size: NA
j_call: TRBJ1-1
d_call: NA
cdr3_aa: CASSRGGVTEAFF
cdr3_nt: TGTGCCAGCAGCAGGGGGGGGGTCACTGAAGCTTTCTTT

v_call: TRBV5-4
clone_size: NA
j_call: TRBJ1-1
d_call: TRBD1
cdr3_aa: CASSVRDRLEAFF
cdr3_nt: TGTGCCAGCAGCGTGAGGGACAGGCTAGAAGCTTTCTTT

v_call: TRBV12-5
clone_size: NA
j_call: TRBJ2-5
d_call: TRBD1
cdr3_aa: CASGFWDRVVETQYF
cdr3_nt: TGTGCTAGTGGTTTCTGGGACAGGGTGGTTGAGACCCAGTACTTC

v_call: TRBV19
clone_size: NA
j_call: TRBJ2-5
d_call: TRBD2
cdr3_aa: CASSSRDYLQETQYF
cdr3_nt: TGTGCCAGTAGTTCCCGGGACTACTTACAAGAGACCCAGTACTTC

v_call: TRBV2
clone_size: NA
j_call: TRBJ2-1
d_call: NA
cdr3_aa: CASRDSYNEQFF
cdr3_nt: TGTGCCAGCAGAGACAGTTACAATGAGCAGTTCTTC

v_call: TRBV15
clone_size: NA
j_call: TRBJ1-4
d_call: NA
cdr3_aa: CATSGQMGLLFF
cdr3_nt: TGTGCCACCAGCGGACAAATGGGTCTTCTGTTTTTT

v_call: TRBV5-1
clone_size: NA
j_call: TRBJ2-7
d_call: NA
cdr3_aa: CASSLTTTGAYEQYF
cdr3_nt: TGCGCCAGCAGCTTAACCACTACAGGCGCCTACGAGCAGTACTTC

v_call: TRBV9
clone_size: NA
j_call: TRBJ2-7
d_call: NA
cdr3_aa: CASSPSGGPYEQYF
cdr3_nt: TGTGCCAGCAGCCCTAGTGGGGGCCCCTACGAGCAGTACTTC

v_call: TRBV11-2
clone_size: once
j_call: TRBJ1-2
d_call: NA
cdr3_aa: CASSSARGYYGYTF
cdr3_nt: TGTGCCAGCAGCTCAGCCCGGGGATACTATGGCTACACCTTC

v_call: TRBV13
clone_size: NA
j_call: TRBJ2-7
d_call: TRBD2
cdr3_aa: CASSSQLAGHPGDAYEQYF
cdr3_nt: TGTGCCAGCAGCTCACAACTAGCGGGCCACCCTGGAGATGCCTACGAGCAGTACTTC

v_call: TRBV5-1
clone_size: few
j_call: TRBJ2-2
d_call: TRBD2
cdr3_aa: CASSLKGGRETGELFF
cdr3_nt: TGCGCCAGCAGCTTGAAGGGCGGGAGGGAGACCGGGGAGCTGTTTTTT